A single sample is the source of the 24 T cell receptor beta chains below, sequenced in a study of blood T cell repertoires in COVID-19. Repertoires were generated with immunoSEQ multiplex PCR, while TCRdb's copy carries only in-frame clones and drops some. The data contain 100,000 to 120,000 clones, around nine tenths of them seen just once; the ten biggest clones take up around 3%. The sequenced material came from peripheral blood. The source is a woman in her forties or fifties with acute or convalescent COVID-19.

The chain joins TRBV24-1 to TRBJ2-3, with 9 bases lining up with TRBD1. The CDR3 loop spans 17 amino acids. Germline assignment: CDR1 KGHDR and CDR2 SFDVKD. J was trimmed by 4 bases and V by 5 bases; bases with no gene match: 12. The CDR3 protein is CATSVTTGGRGADTQYF. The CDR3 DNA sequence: TGTGCCACCAGTGTCACTACAGGGGGCCGTGGCGCAGATACGCAGTATTTT.

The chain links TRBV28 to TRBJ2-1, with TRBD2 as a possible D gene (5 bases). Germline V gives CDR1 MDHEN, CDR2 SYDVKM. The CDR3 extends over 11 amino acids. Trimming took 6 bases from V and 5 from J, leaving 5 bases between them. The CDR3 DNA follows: TGTGCCAGCAGGGAGGACAATGAGCAGTTCTTC. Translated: CASREDNEQFF.

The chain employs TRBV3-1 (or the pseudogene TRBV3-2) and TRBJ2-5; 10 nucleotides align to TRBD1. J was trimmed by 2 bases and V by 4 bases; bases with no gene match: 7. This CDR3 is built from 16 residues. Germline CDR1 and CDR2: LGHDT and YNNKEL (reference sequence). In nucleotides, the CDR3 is TGTGCCAGCAGCCCACTAGACAGGGGGCGGCAAGAGACCCAGTACTTC. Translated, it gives CASSPLDRGRQETQYF.

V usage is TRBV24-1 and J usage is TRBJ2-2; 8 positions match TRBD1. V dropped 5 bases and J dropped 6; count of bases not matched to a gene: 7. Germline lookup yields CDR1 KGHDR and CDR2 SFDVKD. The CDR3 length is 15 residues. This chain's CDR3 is CATSAPGQGAGELFF. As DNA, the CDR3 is TGTGCCACCAGTGCCCCCGGACAGGGAGCCGGGGAGCTGTTTTTT.

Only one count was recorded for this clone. The CDR3 sequence is CARWFRSGRNDTQYF. The CDR3 coding sequence is TGTGCCAGATGGTTTAGAAGCGGGAGAAACGATACGCAGTATTTT. The chain carries TRBV19 and TRBJ2-3, with TRBD2 identical over 8 bases. CDR1 and CDR2 (germline): LNHDA, SQIVND (reference sequence). V dropped 9 bases and J dropped 6; count of bases not matched to a gene: 14. The CDR3 covers 15 residues.

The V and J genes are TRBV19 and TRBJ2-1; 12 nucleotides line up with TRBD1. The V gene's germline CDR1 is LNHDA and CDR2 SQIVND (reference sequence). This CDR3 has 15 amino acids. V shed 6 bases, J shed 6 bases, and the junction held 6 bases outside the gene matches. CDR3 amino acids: CASRTPGQGANEQFF. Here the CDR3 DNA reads TGTGCCAGTAGGACTCCGGGACAGGGGGCCAATGAGCAGTTCTTC.

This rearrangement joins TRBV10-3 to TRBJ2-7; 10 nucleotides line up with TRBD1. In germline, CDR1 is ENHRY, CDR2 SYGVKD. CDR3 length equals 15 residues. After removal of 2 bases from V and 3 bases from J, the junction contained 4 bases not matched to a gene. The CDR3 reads CAISEPGQGIYEQYF. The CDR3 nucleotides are TGTGCCATCAGTGAGCCGGGACAGGGGATCTACGAGCAGTACTTC.

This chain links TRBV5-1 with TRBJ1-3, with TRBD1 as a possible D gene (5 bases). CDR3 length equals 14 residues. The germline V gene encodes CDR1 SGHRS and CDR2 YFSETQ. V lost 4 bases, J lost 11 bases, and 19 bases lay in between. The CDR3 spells CASSLSAGSKAIYF. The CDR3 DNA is TGCGCCAGCAGCCTCTCGGCAGGGTCTAAGGCCATATATTTT.

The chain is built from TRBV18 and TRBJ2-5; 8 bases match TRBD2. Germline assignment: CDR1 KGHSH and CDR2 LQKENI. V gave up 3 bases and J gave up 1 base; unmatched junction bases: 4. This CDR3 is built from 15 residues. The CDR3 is CASSPLAGAQETQYF. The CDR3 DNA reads TGTGCCAGCTCACCTCTAGCGGGCGCCCAAGAGACCCAGTACTTC.

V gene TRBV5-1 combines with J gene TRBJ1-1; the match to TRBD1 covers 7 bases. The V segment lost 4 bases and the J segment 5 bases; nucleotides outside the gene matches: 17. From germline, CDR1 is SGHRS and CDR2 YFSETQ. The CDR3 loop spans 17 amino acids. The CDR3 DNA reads TGCGCCAGCAGCCGTAACCCAGACAGGGTTTGGGAGACTGAAGCTTTCTTT. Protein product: CASSRNPDRVWETEAFF.

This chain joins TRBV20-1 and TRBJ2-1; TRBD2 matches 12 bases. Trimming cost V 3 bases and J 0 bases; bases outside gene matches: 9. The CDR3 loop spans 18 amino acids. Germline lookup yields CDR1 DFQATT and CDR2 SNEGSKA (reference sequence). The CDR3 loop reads CSASGGLAGGSSYNEQFF. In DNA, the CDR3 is TGCAGTGCTAGTGGTGGGCTAGCGGGAGGGAGCTCCTACAATGAGCAGTTCTTC.

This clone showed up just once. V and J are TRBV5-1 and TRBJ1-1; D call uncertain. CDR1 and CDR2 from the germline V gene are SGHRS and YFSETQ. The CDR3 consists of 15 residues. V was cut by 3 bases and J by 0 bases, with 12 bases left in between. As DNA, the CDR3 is TGCGCCAGCAGCTCCTCCGTAACACTGAACACTGAAGCTTTCTTT. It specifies CASSSSVTLNTEAFF.

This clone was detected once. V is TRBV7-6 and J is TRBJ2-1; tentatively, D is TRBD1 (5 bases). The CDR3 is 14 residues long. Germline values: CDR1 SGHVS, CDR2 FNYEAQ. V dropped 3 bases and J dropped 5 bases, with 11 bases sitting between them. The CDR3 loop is CASSLGPGHNEQFF. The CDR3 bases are TGTGCCAGCAGCTTGGGGCCCGGGCACAATGAGCAGTTCTTC. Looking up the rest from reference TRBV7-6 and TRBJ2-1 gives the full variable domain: GAGVSQSPRYKVTKRGQDVALRCDPISGHVSLYWYRQALGQGPEFLTYFNYEAQQDKSGLPNDRFSAERPEGSISTLTIQRTEQRDSAMYRCASSLGPGHNEQFFGPGTRLTVL.

CDR3 in amino acids: CASSPDLYNEQFF. In DNA form, the CDR3 reads TGTGCCAGCTCACCGGACTTATACAATGAGCAGTTCTTC. The V and J genes are TRBV18 and TRBJ2-1; possibly TRBD2 for D (5 bases). The V end was cut by 3 bases, the J end by 4 bases, with 7 bases between. The CDR3 length is 13 residues. Per germline, CDR1 KGHSH and CDR2 LQKENI.

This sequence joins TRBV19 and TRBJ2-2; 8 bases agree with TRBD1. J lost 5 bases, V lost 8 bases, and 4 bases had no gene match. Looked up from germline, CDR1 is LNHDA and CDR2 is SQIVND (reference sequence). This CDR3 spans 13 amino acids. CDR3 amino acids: CASGTGLTGELFF. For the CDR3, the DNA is TGTGCCAGTGGGACAGGCCTAACCGGGGAGCTGTTTTTT.

Written as DNA, the CDR3 is TGTGCCAGCAGCCCGACAGGTAGCGCGAACACCGGGGAGCTGTTTTTT. It specifies CASSPTGSANTGELFF. V and J are TRBV5-5 and TRBJ2-2; D possibly corresponds to TRBD1 (6 bases). In germline, CDR1 is SGHKS, CDR2 YYEKEE (reference sequence). The V and J ends lost 4 bases and 0 bases respectively, with 13 bases between them. The CDR3 contains 16 residues.

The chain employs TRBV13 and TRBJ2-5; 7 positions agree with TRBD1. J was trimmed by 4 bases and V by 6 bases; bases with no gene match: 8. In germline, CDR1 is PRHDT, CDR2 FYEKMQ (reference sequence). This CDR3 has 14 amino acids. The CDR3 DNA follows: TGTGCCAGCAGATCGACAGGGAGAGGAGAGACCCAGTACTTC. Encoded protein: CASRSTGRGETQYF.

Here the CDR3 DNA reads TGTGCCAGCAGCACCCAGGGGGCTGGCTACACCTTC. It specifies CASSTQGAGYTF. The chain joins TRBV27 to TRBJ1-2; 8 nucleotides agree with TRBD1. V gave up 6 bases and J gave up 7 bases; unmatched junction bases: 4. The CDR3 contains 12 residues. Germline CDR1 and CDR2: MNHEY and SMNVEV (reference sequence).

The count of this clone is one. The CDR3 loop reads CASSQGDRDEGGYTF. As DNA, the CDR3 is TGTGCCAGCAGCCAAGGGGACAGGGATGAGGGTGGCTACACCTTC. This chain uses TRBV3-1 (or the pseudogene TRBV3-2) with TRBJ1-2; the match to TRBD1 covers 9 bases. Germline V gives CDR1 LGHDT, CDR2 YNNKEL (reference sequence). There are 15 residues in the CDR3. V lost 1 base to trimming and J lost 7 bases; unmatched junction nucleotides: 7.

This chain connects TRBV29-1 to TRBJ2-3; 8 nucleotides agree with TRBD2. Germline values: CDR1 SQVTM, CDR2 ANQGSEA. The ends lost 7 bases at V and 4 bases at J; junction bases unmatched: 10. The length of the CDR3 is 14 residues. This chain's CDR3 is CSASGTSYSDTQYF. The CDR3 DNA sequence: TGCAGCGCCTCCGGGACTAGTTACTCAGATACGCAGTATTTT.

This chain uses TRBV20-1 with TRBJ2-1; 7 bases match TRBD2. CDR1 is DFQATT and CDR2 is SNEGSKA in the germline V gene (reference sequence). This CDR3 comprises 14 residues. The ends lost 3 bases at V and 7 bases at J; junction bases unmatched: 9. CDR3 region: CSASLAGVGNEQFF. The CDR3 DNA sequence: TGCAGTGCTAGTCTGGCGGGAGTAGGAAATGAGCAGTTCTTC.

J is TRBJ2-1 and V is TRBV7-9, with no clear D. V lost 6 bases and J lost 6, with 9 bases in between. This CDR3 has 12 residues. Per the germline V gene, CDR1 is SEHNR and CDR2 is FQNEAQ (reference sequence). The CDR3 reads CASRGNSNEQFF. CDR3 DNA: TGTGCCAGCAGGGGCAACAGCAATGAGCAGTTCTTC.

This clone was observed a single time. The CDR3 region has the DNA TGCAGCGCCGGGGGTGGGCAGATGACAGATACGCAGTATTTT. Its protein product is CSAGGGQMTDTQYF. This chain links TRBV29-1 with TRBJ2-3; maybe TRBD2 (6 bases). This CDR3 is built from 14 residues. The germline gives CDR1 SQVTM, CDR2 ANQGSEA. V lost 7 bases to trimming and J lost 3 bases, with 17 bases between them.

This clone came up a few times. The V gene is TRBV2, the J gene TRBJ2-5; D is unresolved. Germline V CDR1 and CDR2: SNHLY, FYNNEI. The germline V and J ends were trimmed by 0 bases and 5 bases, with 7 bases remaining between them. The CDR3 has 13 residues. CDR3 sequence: CASSEARFETQYF. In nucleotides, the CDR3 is TGTGCCAGCAGTGAAGCGCGATTCGAGACCCAGTACTTC.